This is a list of T cell receptor beta chains from one sample in a study of cytomegalovirus exposure and HLA in healthy donors. Repertoires were generated with immunoSEQ multiplex PCR, while TCRdb's copy carries only in-frame clones and drops some. The sample carries around 100,000 clones, about 80% recorded once. Input material: PBMCs. Receptor source: a female donor in good health and CMV-seropositive. Both conserved end residues are part of each CDR3. D genes are given only for firm matches. Clone size appears in some rows only: once, few, many, or a class for an expanded clone.

TRBJ2-3 NA TRBV13 NA TGTGCCAGCCGAGGCACTAGCACAGATACGCAGTATTTT CASRGTSTDTQYF
TRBJ2-1 NA TRBV7-9 TRBD2 TGTGCCAGCAGCCTGACTAGCGGGCCTTACAATGAGCAGTTCTTC CASSLTSGPYNEQFF
TRBJ2-1 NA TRBV19 NA TGTGCCAGTAGTATCGGGACAAGGCGATGGGATTACAATGAGCAGTTCTTC CASSIGTRRWDYNEQFF
TRBJ1-2 NA TRBV2 NA TGTGCCAGCAGTTCACACCTTGGCTACACCTTC CASSSHLGYTF
TRBJ1-2 NA TRBV9 TRBD1 TGTGCCAGCAGCCGGGACAGAATTAATGGCTACACCTTC CASSRDRINGYTF
TRBJ1-1 once TRBV4-2 TRBD1 TGTGCCAGCAGCCTTACAGGGGGCACTGAAGCTTTCTTT CASSLTGGTEAFF
TRBJ2-7 NA TRBV10-1 TRBD1 TGCGCCAGCAGTGGAGGGCCCCTGACAGGGGGCTACGAGCAGTACTTC CASSGGPLTGGYEQYF
TRBJ2-3 once TRBV5-1 NA TGCGCCAGCAGCTCCCACACAACCACAGATACGCAGTATTTT CASSSHTTTDTQYF
TRBJ2-3 NA TRBV7-3 NA TGTGCCAGCAGCTACGGGCCTAGCGCGGATACGCAGTATTTT CASSYGPSADTQYF
TRBJ2-1 NA TRBV11-2 TRBD2 TGTGCCAGCAGCCCACGGCGGGGGTTAAACAATGAGCAGTTCTTC CASSPRRGLNNEQFF
TRBJ2-3 NA TRBV7-2 NA TGTGCCAGCAGCTTAACGGGGGGCACAGATACGCAGTATTTT CASSLTGGTDTQYF
TRBJ2-7 NA TRBV10-2 TRBD2 TGCGCCAGCAGTGAGTCGGAAGCGGGAGTGAGCGAGCAGTACTTC CASSESEAGVSEQYF
TRBJ2-3 NA TRBV21-1 NA TGTGCCAGCACCCCTATGGGCGGGCTCCCGTGGCAGTATTTT CASTPMGGLPWQYF
TRBJ2-2 NA TRBV7-2 TRBD2 TGTGCCAGCAGCTTAGGCGGGGGGTTCGGGGAGCTGTTTTTT CASSLGGGFGELFF
TRBJ2-1 NA TRBV7-9 NA TGTGCCAGCAGCACTAGTTCTTTGTCTGTTACCTACAATGAGCAGTTCTTC CASSTSSLSVTYNEQFF
TRBJ1-6 NA TRBV7-2 TRBD1 TGTGCCAGCAGCCTAGCGGGACAGGTGTACTCACCCCTCCACTTT CASSLAGQVYSPLHF
TRBJ2-7 NA TRBV28 NA TGTGCCAGCAGTCCCACTGGCCGGGACTTTGGGTACGAGCAGTACTTC CASSPTGRDFGYEQYF
TRBJ2-3 NA TRBV2 TRBD2 TGTGCCAGTACCATTAGCGGGGGGCCCACAGATACGCAGTATTTT CASTISGGPTDTQYF
TRBJ1-2 NA TRBV4-3 NA TGCGCCAGCAGCCGCGAGACAGCTAACTATGGCTACACCTTC CASSRETANYGYTF
TRBJ1-5 NA TRBV4-1 NA TGCGCCAGCAGCCAAGATCTAAGGTCAATACTAGGGAATCAGCCCCAGCATTTT CASSQDLRSILGNQPQHF
TRBJ2-1 NA TRBV29-1 TRBD2 TGCAGCGTTGGGGGAGGGAGTACCGGTGAGCAGTTCTTC CSVGGGSTGEQFF
TRBJ2-7 NA TRBV28 TRBD1 TGTGCCAGCAGATCGACAGGGCTGGGACCTTACGAGCAGTACTTC CASRSTGLGPYEQYF
TRBJ1-2 NA TRBV2 NA TGTGCCAGCCTTCCCCTGATCAGCTCTTCGGCAGGGCGAAACTATGGCTACACCTTC CASLPLISSSAGRNYGYTF
TRBJ1-2 NA TRBV5-1 NA TGCGCCAGCAGCTCATCCTATGGCTACACCTTC CASSSSYGYTF
TRBJ1-2 NA TRBV28 NA TGTGCCAGCAGTTTTGACAGGCGCGAAGGCTACACCTTC CASSFDRREGYTF
TRBJ2-2 NA TRBV5-6 TRBD2 TGTGCCAGCAGTCCCCCAGGTGGGACTAGCCTCCCCGGGGAGCTGTTTTTT CASSPPGGTSLPGELFF
TRBJ2-2 NA TRBV2 TRBD2 TGTGCCAGCAGGGGGACTAGCGGGGGGATAAACACCGGGGAGCTGTTTTTT CASRGTSGGINTGELFF
TRBJ2-3 NA TRBV7-6 NA TGTGCCAGCAGCTCCAACAGAATGAGCACAGATACGCAGTATTTT CASSSNRMSTDTQYF
TRBJ2-3 NA TRBV15 NA TGTGCCACCAGCAGAGATTGGATACAGGGTGCGAGGACAGATACGCAGTATTTT CATSRDWIQGARTDTQYF
TRBJ2-1 NA TRBV5-4 TRBD1 TGTGCCAGCAGCCCGGACAGGGGGGCATACAATGAGCAGTTCTTC CASSPDRGAYNEQFF
TRBJ1-4 NA TRBV27 NA TGTGCCAGCAGTGGCCAGGGGTACGATGAAAAACTGTTTTTT CASSGQGYDEKLFF
TRBJ1-1 once TRBV7-2 NA TGTGCCAGCACTAAAGACTTACGACAGAGTGAAGCTTTCTTT CASTKDLRQSEAFF
TRBJ2-1 NA TRBV15 NA TGTGCCACCAGCAGAGATCCAGGGGACGAGCAGTTCTTC CATSRDPGDEQFF
TRBJ2-7 NA TRBV7-2 NA TGTGCCAGCAGCCGTTACTACGAGCAGTACTTC CASSRYYEQYF
TRBJ2-1 NA TRBV27 TRBD2 TGTGCCAGCAGGACTAGCGGGACGCAAGAGCAGTTCTTC CASRTSGTQEQFF